This T cell receptor beta chain is drawn from a study of blood T cell repertoires in COVID-19. The overall study: Some COVID-19 samples were acute and others convalescent; all came from the United States, Italy and Spain. The analysed material was cDNA or gDNA that came from T cells, B-cell-depleted T cells, or PBMCs.

Germline V gives CDR1 SNHLY, CDR2 FYNNEI. The junction had 13 bases not matched to a gene; V was cut back by 4 bases and J by 0 bases. This CDR3 has 18 amino acids. Original processing notes: Amplification with reference gene primers provided the estimates of nucleated cell counts. Profiling relied on immunoSEQ multiplex PCR, and the TCRdb table lists in-frame clones only, not all of them. V and J calls plus clone size are reproduced from that table; the DNA served to infer D and trimming. Of some 120,000 clones detected, less than 85% appear once; the ten largest clones hold around 2.3%. The gene calls are TRBV2 and TRBJ2-3, with TRBD1 identical over 7 bases. Sequenced material: peripheral blood. This TCR was recovered from a man in his thirties or forties with acute or convalescent COVID-19. CDR3 sequence (DNA): TGTGCCAGCAGTGTGGCACCGGGACAGAAGACTAGCACAGATACGCAGTATTTT. Its protein is CASSVAPGQKTSTDTQYF.